This T cell receptor beta chain was profiled in a study of blood T cell repertoires in COVID-19. Overall study context: COVID-19 samples, acute and convalescent, were from the United States, Italy and Spain. Nucleic acid was either cDNA or gDNA, and it came from T cells, B-cell-depleted T cells, or PBMCs.

Per germline, CDR1 LNHNV and CDR2 YYDKDF (reference sequence). The V end lost 1 base, the J end lost 4 bases, and 10 bases lay between the germline ends. This CDR3 spans 15 amino acids. In the authors' workflow: The assay estimated nucleated cells by amplifying reference gene primers. Sequencing was performed with immunoSEQ multiplex PCR; in TCRdb, only in-frame clones are kept and a portion is missing. V, J and clone size derive from that table, while D and trimming were established from the DNA sequence. The repertoire has about 80,000 clones, approximately 79% of them found once; the top ten carry 16%.

The chain uses TRBV15 and TRBJ1-4, with D possibly being TRBD1 (6 bases). The TCR was taken from a man in his 70s with active or convalescent COVID-19. The sequenced sample consisted of peripheral blood. CDR3 nucleotides: TGTGCCACCAGCAGAGGACAGGTACTTAATGAAAAACTGTTTTTT. It translates to CATSRGQVLNEKLFF.